This note documents a single TCR beta chain sequence. Its antigen remains unidentified. This specimen comes from a study of T cell repertoires in cytomegalovirus infection. Study summary: From public TCR beta signatures came an indication of both CMV infection and matching HLA type. General study points: Dominant in the ex vivo response were TCR beta clonotypes restricted by HLA-C and specific for CMV. Identification of carriers of CMV plus the relevant HLA was performed using cumulative public TCR beta family frequency.

Each CDR3 protein is one row after TCRdb ran MiXCR on the reads. The data contain 150,000 to 200,000 distinct CDR3 sequences, about 28% of them singletons. The V gene's germline CDR1 is MNHEY and CDR2 SVGAGI. The CDR3 runs 15 residues. V dropped 5 bases and J dropped 7; count of bases not matched to a gene: 11. The V and J genes are TRBV6-5 and TRBJ2-7; 10 bases match TRBD1. Sequencing used PBMCs. This receptor was identified in a human donor in good health (CMV status not recorded). Some clones in this sample may be carry-over from other donors' samples. DNA of the CDR3: TGTGCCAGCAGTACCTCCGGGACAGGGGAATGGGAGCAGTACTTC. This codes for CASSTSGTGEWEQYF.